This is a list of T cell receptor beta chains from one sample in a study of PD-1 blockade in classical Hodgkin lymphoma. Only in-frame clones appear in the TCRdb table, and some are missing; sequencing was by immunoSEQ multiplex PCR. The repertoire consists of 90,000 to 130,000 clones, with approximately 90% occurring once and the leading ten covering roughly 21%. Sequenced here: peripheral blood mononuclear cells (PBMCs), sampled before the second cycle of nivolumab. The origin of the receptors is a human donor with classical Hodgkin lymphoma. Both conserved end residues are part of each CDR3. A D gene is named only where the DNA matches it firmly. A row's size may be missing; if present it is once, few, many or a size class.

d_call	clone_size	j_call	v_call	cdr3_length	cdr3_nt	cdr3_aa
.	.	TRBJ1-1	TRBV15	18	TGTGCCACCAGCCTTTTGGCGGCAGGCGTAGGGCCTGGCACTGAAGCTTTCTTT	CATSLLAAGVGPGTEAFF
TRBD2	.	TRBJ2-7	TRBV29-1	14	TGCAGCGTTGAAATGGGACGGGGGGATTACGAGCAGTACTTC	CSVEMGRGDYEQYF
.	few	TRBJ1-2	TRBV7-9	15	TGTGCCAGCAGCCCCCAGGGCGGAGGAGGCTATGGCTACACCTTC	CASSPQGGGGYGYTF
.	.	TRBJ2-7	TRBV19	15	TGTGCCGCCAGTGATGGTCCCGGGAGAGCCTACGAGCAGTACTTC	CAASDGPGRAYEQYF
.	.	TRBJ2-1	TRBV7-2	11	TGTGCCAGCAGCGCCGGGATTGAGCAGTTCTTC	CASSAGIEQFF
.	.	TRBJ2-1	TRBV4-2	14	TGTGCCAGCAGCCAAGGGACTACCCTAGATGAGCAGTTCTTC	CASSQGTTLDEQFF
.	once	TRBJ2-5	TRBV7-7	14	TGTGCTAGCAGCTTAGGGCACCAGGGAGAGACCCAGTACTTC	CASSLGHQGETQYF
TRBD2	.	TRBJ2-3	TRBV9	16	TGTGCCAGCAGCGTAGAGGTTAGCGGGGGGACAGATACGCAGTATTTT	CASSVEVSGGTDTQYF
TRBD1	.	TRBJ1-5	TRBV28	20	TGTGCCAGCGAAACCGAAGCTGGGAGGACAGGCGGGTATAGCAATCAGCCCCAGCATTTT	CASETEAGRTGGYSNQPQHF
.	.	TRBJ1-4	TRBV7-9	14	TGTGCCAGCAGCTTGATGGAGTTTGGTGAAAAACTGTTTTTT	CASSLMEFGEKLFF
.	.	TRBJ2-5	TRBV5-4	14	TGTGCCAGCAGCCCTGCAAGTTACCAAGAGACCCAGTACTTC	CASSPASYQETQYF
.	.	TRBJ2-2	TRBV30	16	TGTGCCTGGAGAGCGGGACAGTTGGCGAACACCGGGGAGCTGTTTTTT	CAWRAGQLANTGELFF
.	.	TRBJ1-1	TRBV19	15	TGTGCCAGTAGACCTGGGGGTGGGCGGTGGTCTGAAGCTTTCTTT	CASRPGGGRWSEAFF
.	.	TRBJ1-2	TRBV28	14	TGTGCCAGCAGTTTCCAGGGAAGCAACTATGGCTACACCTTC	CASSFQGSNYGYTF